The 21 T cell receptor beta chains in this list originate from one sample, sequenced in a study of blood T cell repertoires in COVID-19. Clones were sequenced by immunoSEQ multiplex PCR, and TCRdb holds only the in-frame ones, with some missing. The table lists about 200,000 clones, 80% to 90% of them singletons. What was sequenced was peripheral blood. These receptors were obtained from a human donor with active or convalescent COVID-19. The donor label of this sample is uncertain.

The chain couples TRBV5-1 to TRBJ2-5; D gene unclear. Germline V lookup: CDR1 SGHRS, CDR2 YFSETQ. Trimming took off 4 bases at V and 3 bases at J, with 10 bases between the two ends. The CDR3 has 13 amino acids. In DNA form, the CDR3 reads TGCGCCAGCAGCGGTTACAGTGAAGAGACCCAGTACTTC. The encoded protein is CASSGYSEETQYF.

The CDR3 coding sequence is TGTGCCAGCAGCGCTTTGGGACAGTCAAGGGAAGACTACGAGCAGTACTTC. Protein: CASSALGQSREDYEQYF. This sequence joins TRBV7-2 and TRBJ2-7; 7 bases are shared with TRBD1. J gave up 3 bases and V 5 bases, and 16 bases lay outside the gene matches. Per the germline V gene, CDR1 is SGHTA and CDR2 is FQGNSA. This CDR3 has 17 residues.

The rearrangement links TRBV30 to TRBJ1-5; no clear D. Trimming left V 3 bases short and J 0 bases short, with 9 bases between. The CDR3 loop spans 14 amino acids. Germline V gene data show CDR1 as GTSNPN and CDR2 as SVGIG (reference sequence). CDR3 in amino acids: CAWSRTVSNQPQHF. CDR3 coding DNA: TGTGCCTGGAGCAGGACTGTTAGCAATCAGCCCCAGCATTTT.

The chain carries TRBV24-1 and TRBJ1-2; 9 positions match TRBD1. The CDR3 spans 15 residues. Germline CDR1 KGHDR, CDR2 SFDVKD. V lost 9 bases and J lost 3; bases outside the gene matches: 10. The CDR3 coding sequence is TGTGCCACCTATGGGGGACAGGGCAGGGACTATGGCTACACCTTC. It yields the protein CATYGGQGRDYGYTF.

V gene TRBV7-9 combines with J gene TRBJ2-1; no clear D gene. V lost 5 bases and J lost 7, with 18 bases in between. The CDR3 contains 15 residues. Germline V gives CDR1 SEHNR, CDR2 FQNEAQ (reference sequence). Written as DNA, the CDR3 is TGTGCCAGCAGCCATCTTCGCCTACAGATGAATGAGCAGTTCTTC. It codes for CASSHLRLQMNEQFF.

The chain recombines TRBV11-2 with TRBJ1-5; D gene ambiguous. The CDR3 runs 15 residues. CDR1 and CDR2 from the germline V gene are SGHAT and FQNNGV. Trimming removed 5 bases from V and 2 bases from J, with 13 bases in between. The CDR3 nucleotides are TGTGCCAGCAGCAAAAACGGTGGAGGCAATCAGCCCCAGCATTTT. Translated, it gives CASSKNGGGNQPQHF. The entire variable domain, with the rest obtained from reference TRBV11-2 and TRBJ1-5, is as follows: EAGVAQSPRYKIIEKRQSVAFWCNPISGHATLYWYQQILGQGPKLLIQFQNNGVVDDSQLPKDRFSAERLKGVDSTLKIQPAKLEDSAVYLCASSKNGGGNQPQHFGDGTRLSIL.

J is TRBJ2-3 and V is TRBV7-2; perhaps TRBD2 as D (6 bases). Trimming took 5 bases from V and 0 from J, leaving 15 bases between them. The CDR3 is 16 residues long. Germline values: CDR1 SGHTA, CDR2 FQGNSA. The CDR3 here is CASSPLWGTSTDTQYF. CDR3 bases: TGTGCCAGCAGCCCTCTTTGGGGGACTAGCACAGATACGCAGTATTTT.

V and J are TRBV11-3 and TRBJ2-5; TRBD1 agrees at 8 bases. CDR3 length equals 17 residues. Unmatched junction bases numbered 17, after V lost 5 bases and J lost 6 bases. The germline CDR1 and CDR2 sequences are SGHNT and YENEEA. The CDR3 sequence is CASSPAQGQGESQTQYF. The DNA of the CDR3 is TGTGCCAGCAGCCCAGCCCAAGGACAGGGAGAGTCGCAGACCCAGTACTTC.

CDR3 bases: TGTGCCAGCAGTTTGGGGACTAGCGGGGAGGAAGATGAGCAGTTCTTC. This sequence encodes CASSLGTSGEEDEQFF. The rearrangement uses TRBV28 and TRBJ2-1; 13 positions agree with TRBD2. The germline V gene has CDR1 MDHEN and CDR2 SYDVKM. After removal of 3 bases from V and 8 bases from J, the junction contained 7 bases not matched to a gene. The CDR3 covers 16 residues.

This chain connects TRBV21-1 to TRBJ2-5; whether TRBD2, the table's D call, matches the DNA was not checked. TRBV21-1 is a pseudogene. The length of the CDR3 is 16 residues. The DNA of the CDR3 is TGTGCCAGGGGAAGCGGTAGCGGGAGTTACCAAGAGACCCAGTACTTC. This translates into CARGSGSGSYQETQYF.

DNA for the CDR3: TGTGCCAGCACGAAGGGTCCGGGGGGGCCCCTCCACTTT. Translating gives CASTKGPGGPLHF. The genes are TRBV12-3 or TRBV12-4 and TRBJ1-6; possibly TRBD1 for D (5 bases). Trimming removed 7 bases from V and 13 bases from J, with 17 bases in between. The CDR3 extends over 13 amino acids.

V is TRBV18 and J is TRBJ2-3; 10 nucleotides line up with TRBD1. This CDR3 contains 15 residues. In germline, CDR1 is KGHSH, CDR2 LQKENI. V was clipped by 3 bases and J by 5 bases; unmatched bases: 5. CDR3 in DNA: TGTGCCAGCTCACCCGGACAGGGGGTGAGAGATACGCAGTATTTT. It specifies CASSPGQGVRDTQYF.

The chain combines TRBV30 with TRBJ2-2; D is perhaps TRBD2 (6 bases). The CDR3 sequence is 15 residues long. Per germline, CDR1 GTSNPN and CDR2 SVGIG (reference sequence). V shed 3 bases and J shed 1 base, with 12 bases lying between them. CDR3 nucleotides: TGTGCCTGGAGGGGAGGCAGCCTGAACACCGGGGAGCTGTTTTTT. Its protein is CAWRGGSLNTGELFF.

The chain is built from TRBV30 and TRBJ1-5; tentatively, D is TRBD1 (6 bases). With 2 bases removed from V and 8 bases from J, the gap between germline ends came to 22 bases. Germline V gives CDR1 GTSNPN, CDR2 SVGIG (reference sequence). The CDR3 totals 16 residues. This chain's CDR3 is CAWSTNSDSVRKPQHF. Written as DNA, the CDR3 is TGTGCCTGGAGTACTAACTCGGACAGCGTGAGGAAGCCCCAGCATTTT.

The chain carries TRBV9 and TRBJ1-1, with no clear D. Germline lookup yields CDR1 SGDLS and CDR2 YYNGEE. The CDR3 contains 13 residues. Deletions cut 0 bases from V and 1 base from J, with 4 bases between. CDR3 in amino acids: CASSVARNTEAFF. The CDR3 DNA follows: TGTGCCAGCAGCGTAGCCAGGAACACTGAAGCTTTCTTT.

The rearrangement joins TRBV6-2 or TRBV6-3 to TRBJ1-1; a possible D gene is TRBD1 (6 bases). The V end was cut by 5 bases, the J end by 6 bases, with 16 bases between. There are 14 residues in the CDR3. Germline loops: CDR1 MNHEY, CDR2 SVGEGT. The CDR3 here is CASSTGLGYSEAFF. For the CDR3, the DNA is TGTGCCAGCAGTACAGGGTTGGGTTACTCTGAAGCTTTCTTT.

The chain links TRBV12-2 to TRBJ2-5; TRBD1 reflects the table's D call only, with no check against the DNA. TRBV12-2 is assigned pseudogene status. CDR3 length equals 16 residues. The CDR3 coding sequence is TGTGCAAGTCGCTTAGCGGACAGGTTCCTCCAAGAGACCCAGTACTTC. Amino acids: CASRLADRFLQETQYF.

The chain carries TRBV4-1 and TRBJ1-2; possibly TRBD1 for D (5 bases). The CDR3 spans 15 residues. Germline loops: CDR1 MGHRA, CDR2 YSYEKL. V lost 2 bases and J 4 bases, leaving 14 bases between the germline ends. The CDR3 is CASSQNRPESYGYTF. The CDR3 bases are TGCGCCAGCAGCCAAAACAGGCCAGAGTCCTATGGCTACACCTTC.

V is TRBV28 and J is TRBJ1-2; the D gene is possibly TRBD1 (5 bases). V lost 10 bases and J lost 1, with 13 bases in between. CDR3 length: 13 amino acids. The germline gives CDR1 MDHEN, CDR2 SYDVKM. The CDR3 nucleotides read TGTGCCACTAGGGGAATGTATAACTATGGCTACACCTTC. This encodes CATRGMYNYGYTF.

This clone appeared a few times. The chain recombines TRBV5-1 with TRBJ2-2; D unclear. Germline assignment: CDR1 SGHRS and CDR2 YFSETQ. V lost 0 bases, J lost 4 bases, and 10 bases lay in between. The length of the CDR3 is 15 residues. The CDR3 region has the DNA TGCGCCAGCAGCTTGGAATGGTCTACCACCGGGGAGCTGTTTTTT. Its protein product is CASSLEWSTTGELFF.

This chain uses TRBV24-1 with TRBJ2-7; D perhaps matches TRBD1 (6 bases). This CDR3 has 15 residues. Trimming stripped 4 bases from V and 5 bases from J, with 17 bases between. Germline V CDR1 and CDR2: KGHDR, SFDVKD. CDR3 sequence: CATSDPTGSQDEQYF. The CDR3 nucleotides are TGTGCCACCAGTGACCCGACAGGATCTCAGGACGAGCAGTACTTC.